This T cell receptor (beta chain) was identified in a study of CD8+ T cells in alopecia areata. Study-wide context: Patients in the treated group were given tofacitinib by mouth, 5 to 10 mg twice a day.

cDNA serving as the sequencing template came from extracted, reverse transcribed RNA. The protocol was immunoSEQ multiplex PCR, while the TCRdb copy is restricted to in-frame clones and leaves out a portion. The sample yields 140,000 to 150,000 clones, roughly 52% seen once. In germline, CDR1 is GTSNPN, CDR2 SVGIG (reference sequence). The CDR3 has 14 residues. V was trimmed by 0 bases and J by 3 bases, leaving 12 bases between them. Findings and limits, study-wide: Clarity of TCR sharing across patients fell short of that in mice, possibly HLA-related.

Comments on this clone: Its antigen remains unidentified.

The sample's treatment: oral pan-JAK inhibitor, 5-10 mg twice daily. The sample here was CD8+ T cells sorted from blood, taken at week 4, from a patient treated with tofacitinib. The clonotype was recovered from a human donor with alopecia areata. The V call is TRBV30, the J call TRBJ2-7, with TRBD2 as a possible D gene (6 bases). Written as DNA, the CDR3 is TGTGCCTGGAGTGTAGTGGGAGGACTCTACGAGCAGTACTTC. Its translation is CAWSVVGGLYEQYF.